The next 9 T cell receptor beta chains were all read from a single sample in a study of cytomegalovirus exposure and HLA in healthy donors listed by TCRdb under 2017. The protocol used for the library was the immunoSEQ multiplex PCR assay. The multiplex PCR relied on a mix of 60 forward primers for TCR Vbeta segments and 13 reverse primers for TCR Jbeta segments. Not all clones reach the TCRdb copy of this immuneACCESS table, which keeps in-frame sequences only. Checked studies attribute under half of the gap to unresolved V genes and leave the rest unexplained. The sample contains over 90,000 clones, roughly 80% of them found a single time. The top ten hold just over 2.5% of the sample. The sample taken for sequencing was PBMCs. All receptors derive from a man aged 35-49 years in good health and CMV-seronegative.

The chain couples TRBV4-1 to TRBJ1-5; the D is unclear. V was shortened by 0 bases and J by 0 bases, with 9 bases between the two germline ends. Germline CDR1 is MGHRA and CDR2 is YSYEKL. The CDR3 is 16 amino acids. DNA of the CDR3: TGCGCCAGCAGCCAAGATGATCGAGGTAGCAATCAGCCCCAGCATTTT. Amino acid sequence: CASSQDDRGSNQPQHF.

The V call is TRBV19, the J call TRBJ2-2, with D maybe TRBD2 (7 bases). The CDR3 contains 14 residues. Deletions cut 9 bases from V and 6 bases from J, with 17 bases between. CDR1 is LNHDA, CDR2 SQIVND, per germline (reference sequence). CDR3 DNA: TGTGCCAGCACGGGGAGGGGGGGCTCCGGGGAGCTGTTTTTT. Translation: CASTGRGGSGELFF.

The chain recombines TRBV9 with TRBJ1-6; TRBD1 matches 8 bases. The CDR3 contains 16 residues. CDR1 is SGDLS, CDR2 YYNGEE, per germline. The V gene end was trimmed by 0 bases and the J gene end by 6 bases; junction bases not matched to a gene: 5. CDR3 protein: CASSVATGESNSPLHF. For the CDR3, the DNA is TGTGCCAGCAGCGTAGCGACAGGGGAGTCTAATTCACCCCTCCACTTT.

The rearrangement links TRBV13 to TRBJ1-4; 7 nucleotides match TRBD1. Germline CDR1 PRHDT, CDR2 FYEKMQ (reference sequence). CDR3 size: 14 residues. Trimming at V came to 4 bases and at J to 5 bases, leaving 4 bases not matched to a gene. The CDR3 sequence is CASSYPGQNEKLFF. CDR3 nucleotide sequence: TGTGCCAGCAGCTACCCGGGACAGAATGAAAAACTGTTTTTT.

The genes are TRBV13 and TRBJ2-1, with 12 nucleotides matching TRBD2. Trimming cost V 11 bases and J 6 bases; bases outside gene matches: 14. Germline V lookup: CDR1 PRHDT, CDR2 FYEKMQ (reference sequence). The CDR3 sequence is 16 residues long. In nucleotides, the CDR3 is TGTGCCTCAAAATCCCTAAGACTAGCGGGGGTCAATGAGCAGTTCTTC. Residues: CASKSLRLAGVNEQFF.

The CDR3 region is CAWRLAGGGRSQFF. The CDR3 nucleotides read TGTGCCTGGAGGCTAGCGGGGGGGGGTCGATCGCAGTTCTTC. This sequence joins TRBV30 and TRBJ2-1; TRBD2 matches 12 bases. The ends lost 3 bases at V and 12 bases at J; junction bases unmatched: 9. The CDR3 contains 14 residues. The germline V gene encodes CDR1 GTSNPN and CDR2 SVGIG (reference sequence). Full variable domain (rest looked up from reference TRBV30 and TRBJ2-1): SQTIHQWPATLVQPVGSPLSLECTVEGTSNPNLYWYRQAAGRGLQLLFYSVGIGQISSEVPQNLSASRPQDRQFILSSKKLLLSDSGFYLCAWRLAGGGRSQFFGPGTRLTVL.

The V and J genes are TRBV18 and TRBJ2-7; tentatively, D is TRBD2 (5 bases). Germline CDR1 and CDR2: KGHSH and LQKENI. The V end was cut by 3 bases, the J end by 6 bases, with 27 bases between. The CDR3 runs to 18 residues. CDR3 sequence (DNA): TGTGCCAGCTCACCTACTTCCTTAAGCGGCAAAGGTGGTGGCGAGCAGTACTTC. As protein: CASSPTSLSGKGGGEQYF.

In its sample, this clone was seen a few times. This rearrangement joins TRBV23-1 to TRBJ2-7; 8 nucleotides align to TRBD1. TRBV23-1 is noted as an ORF with a role that remains uncertain. The CDR3 has 16 amino acids. V shed 2 bases, J shed 5 bases, and the junction held 11 bases outside the gene matches. The chain's CDR3 is CASSQRRDRPRHEQYF. For the CDR3, the DNA is TGCGCCAGCAGTCAAAGGCGGGACAGGCCTCGCCACGAGCAGTACTTC.

The V gene is TRBV14, the J gene TRBJ1-1, with D possibly matching TRBD1 (6 bases). The CDR3 runs 13 residues. V lost 0 bases to trimming and J lost 9 bases, with 11 bases between them. Germline V lookup: CDR1 SGHDN, CDR2 FVKESK. The CDR3 nucleotides read TGTGCCAGCAGCCAAGATAGACAGGCCCAAGCTTTCTTT. Amino acid sequence: CASSQDRQAQAFF.